Each of the 3 T cell receptor beta chains below was sequenced from the same sample in a study of T cells in Graves' hyperthyroidism and ophthalmopathy. Regions amplified from RNA transcripts were the TCR beta CDR3 regions. First-round RT-PCR of the TCR CDR3 relied on the HTBI primer set. Each CDR3 protein is one row after TCRdb ran MiXCR on the multiplex PCR reads. This table has about 510,000 distinct CDR3 sequences, 11% to 15% appearing once. The source material was blood. The receptors derive from a woman between 40 and 50 years old with Graves' hyperthyroidism.

Only a few counts were recorded for this clonotype. This rearrangement joins TRBV20-1 to TRBJ2-1; 11 bases agree with TRBD2. V shed 3 bases and J 7 bases; nucleotides not matched to a gene: 11. Germline CDR1 reads DFQATT; CDR2 reads SNEGSKA (reference sequence). CDR3 length: 16 residues. DNA of the CDR3: TGCAGTGCTAGGGGTACTAGCGGGGGTTTGCGAAATGAGCAGTTCTTC. It codes for CSARGTSGGLRNEQFF.

This clonotype turned up a few times. This chain connects TRBV12-3 or TRBV12-4 to TRBJ1-6, with D hard to call. Trimming stripped 2 bases from V and 8 bases from J, with 13 bases between. This CDR3 has 15 amino acids. Written as DNA, the CDR3 is TGTGCCAGCAGTTTAAGCGGGAGTCCTTATTCACCCCTCCACTTT. Protein: CASSLSGSPYSPLHF.

This clonotype was seen a handful of times. The V gene is TRBV6-2 or TRBV6-3, the J gene TRBJ2-2, with 11 bases aligning to TRBD2. V lost 6 bases and J lost 0; bases outside the gene matches: 12. This CDR3 is 19 amino acids long. Looked up from germline, CDR1 is MNHEY and CDR2 is SVGEGT. The CDR3 coding sequence is TGTGCCAGCAGCTCCGTATCTAGCGGGAGGAGTTCGAACACCGGGGAGCTGTTTTTT. This sequence encodes CASSSVSSGRSSNTGELFF.